This TCR beta chain was obtained from a study of cytomegalovirus exposure and HLA in healthy donors. Worth noting for this clone: Its specificity is not known.

The PCR employed 60 Vbeta primers together with 13 Jbeta primers. Profiled with immunoSEQ multiplex PCR; TCRdb holds only in-frame clones, not every one. The repertoire consists of approximately 53,000 clones, with approximately 77% occurring once and the leading ten covering roughly 9.2%. The CDR3 spans 13 residues. Trimming removed 1 base from V and 8 bases from J, with 11 bases in between. CDR1 and CDR2 (germline): MNHNS, SASEGT. Study results and caveats: Follow-up analysis later connected one missense variant in DCLRE1C with trimming of TCR beta V- and J-genes. Most of the CMV-associated TCR beta chains (in a later analysis) appeared to be HLA-restricted. When a later analysis compared HLA-associated TCR beta chains with equally common others, the HLA-associated chains turned out to be more clonally expanded and to have lower generation probabilities. Later work found that TCR association rates differed between HLA loci; DRB1 had the most and HLA-C the fewest.

Sequenced sample: PBMCs. The chain combines TRBV6-1 with TRBJ1-2, with D possibly TRBD1 on 6 matching bases. The clonotype originates from a woman aged 45-60 years in good health and CMV-seronegative. The CDR3 loop reads CASSEVNRVGYTF. DNA for the CDR3: TGTGCCAGCAGTGAAGTAAACAGGGTCGGCTACACCTTC.